This T cell receptor (beta chain) was identified during a study of vaccination and CD4 T cells after COVID-19 (dated by TCRdb to between 2021 and 2024). In terms of the full investigation: Six males and four females were included in the convalescent cohort, with two Hispanic individuals, seven Caucasians, two Asians and one multiracial person represented. Participants received two doses of either the Pfizer-BioNTech BNT162b2 vaccine (n=8) or the Moderna mRNA-1273 vaccine (n=2). Post-COVID blood samples from convalescent patients were collected a median of about 110 days after diagnosis, with a range of 35 to 161 days. Post-vaccine blood samples were collected a median of about 11 weeks after the second vaccine dose, ranging from roughly 13 to 241 days. The cultures were stimulated with overlapping spike peptide pools from SARS-CoV-2 and from the common cold coronaviruses HCoV-NL63, HCoV-OC43 and HCoV-229E. Control cultures used a CEFX viral epitope pool as positive control, an HIV-1 Nef peptide pool as negative control, or no peptide. The spike-specific CD4+ TCR repertoire was compared before and after mRNA vaccination in over nine COVID-19 convalescent patients and several infection-naive healthy vaccine recipients. Broad study findings and their caveats: The median count of SARS-CoV-2-reactive clonotypes went up from 20 to 25 after infection to 38 after vaccination, although the change was not significant. Relatively few convalescent patients were included in the study, and early timepoints after natural infection were not analyzed. Nearly all vaccine-specific clones in convalescent patients (304 of 307) were mono-reactive for SARS-CoV-2 spike rather than cross-reactive with common cold coronaviruses. In convalescent patients, a median around 86% of post-vaccine SARS-CoV-2-reactive clones were detected only after vaccination, suggesting vaccine-specific priming.

CDR1 and CDR2, per the germline V gene (reference sequence), are GTSNPN and SVGIG. At the junction V is shortened by 4 bases and J by 7 bases, with 19 bases in between. Measured from the cysteine to the phenylalanine, the CDR3 is 14 residues long. The sequence is cut down to CDR3 DNA, 42 bases in frame from base 1. Preparation of the library involved PCR. TCR sequencing of DNA from cultured CD4+ T cells used the Oncomine TCR Beta short-read assay at the Johns Hopkins FTIC core. Genomic DNA was extracted from the cultured CD4+ T cells with the QIAamp micro DNA kit. Oncomine TCR Beta libraries made from cultured CD4+ T cells were pooled using unique dual indexes and sequenced on an Illumina iSeq 100. The authors processed their data as follows. Non-productive sequences were removed, and CDR3s that did not start with C, did not end with F or W, or were shorter than 7 amino acids were discarded. Antigen-specific clonotypes were identified with the MANAFEST web application by comparing peptide-stimulated wells with reference and other culture wells. Positive clones required FDR below 0.05, an odds ratio above 5, and productive frequency above 0.1% in at least two of three replicate wells. Cross-reactive clonotypes were defined as significantly expanded in both SARS-CoV-2 spike wells and at least one common cold coronavirus spike condition. CDR3 homology was assessed with Levenshtein distances (stringdist) and unrooted phylogenetic trees (ape) in R version 3.6.1. TCRdb reprocessed the public reads (quality trimming at Q25 with fastp, clone calling with MiXCR) and kept in-frame beta chains. Entries that share a CDR3 protein sequence are merged under the most common genes and DNA. The V and J calls were not made by the authors but by TCRdb's processing. The sample records approximately 23,000 distinct CDR3 sequences, 40% to 55% of which are singletons. 28% of the sample is in the top ten clones.

Read against the paper, the sample's treatment or condition label means: approximately nine-day PBMC culture with coronavirus spike peptide pools or control peptides (ViraFEST assay). To expand antigen-specific T cells with peptide pools and then pick out the expanded clonotypes through TCR sequencing, the study relied on the ViraFEST assay. The absence of prior SARS-CoV-2 infection in healthy vaccine recipients was confirmed by negative nucleocapsid antibody tests before and after vaccination. Each well held 1.5 million to 2.5 million PBMCs cultured with approximately 9.1 ug/ml peptide pools in IMDM containing 5% human AB serum and around 10 IU/ml IL-2. Half of the culture medium was replaced with fresh IL-2-containing medium on days 3 and 7. Once the cells had been in culture for over nine days, the EasySep CD4+ T cell isolation kit was used to isolate CD4+ T cells by negative selection. PBMCs were separated from whole blood using Ficoll-Paque Plus gradient centrifugation and then either used fresh or cryopreserved at -140C. In general, triplicate wells were set up for every culture condition.

A word on this clonotype: Its specific antigen is unknown. A much larger clone is a single base away; this may be a read error.

This specimen consisted of CD4+ T cells from blood, cultured in vitro, obtained before SARS-CoV-2 vaccination. The sequence joins TRBV30 to TRBJ1-2; the D gene is perhaps TRBD1, from 6 matching bases. The sequence was obtained from a human donor who received a COVID-19 vaccine. The CDR3 protein: CAWKPPGGLGGYTF. The nucleotides read TGTGCCTGGAAACCTCCGGGGGGCTTGGGTGGCTACACCTTC.